This is a list of T cell receptor beta chains from one sample in a study of shared clonotypes between healthy human individuals. Measured with immunoSEQ multiplex PCR; TCRdb has only the in-frame clones, and not every one. The sample lists approximately 400,000 clones; approximately 96% were seen once. Sample: memory CD8+ T cells sorted from blood. These receptors were obtained from a man aged 25 to 40 in good health. Both conserved end residues are part of each CDR3. Each record gives: V gene, CDR3 length, D gene, clone size, J gene, CDR3 DNA, CDR3 protein. D genes are given only for firm matches. Only part of the rows carry a size: once, few, many, or a class if the clone is expanded.

v_call: TRBV29-1; cdr3_length: 10; d_call: .; clone_size: .; j_call: TRBJ1-2; cdr3_nt: TGCAGCGGATACAGGGACGGCTACACCTTC; cdr3_aa: CSGYRDGYTF
v_call: TRBV4-1; cdr3_length: 17; d_call: .; clone_size: .; j_call: TRBJ2-2; cdr3_nt: TGCGCCAGCAGCCAAGATGAGCGGATTAGGCTAGCCGGGGAGCTGTTTTTT; cdr3_aa: CASSQDERIRLAGELFF
v_call: TRBV6-6; cdr3_length: 16; d_call: TRBD2; clone_size: .; j_call: TRBJ2-7; cdr3_nt: TGTGCCAGCAGTTACTCCCCTAGCGGGAGAATCTACGAGCAGTACTTC; cdr3_aa: CASSYSPSGRIYEQYF
v_call: TRBV7-6; cdr3_length: 19; d_call: TRBD1; clone_size: .; j_call: TRBJ2-2; cdr3_nt: TGTGCCAGCAGTTTCCTACAATTCCACAGGGGTAGGGACACCGGGGAGCTGTTTTTT; cdr3_aa: CASSFLQFHRGRDTGELFF
v_call: TRBV28; cdr3_length: 14; d_call: .; clone_size: .; j_call: TRBJ2-5; cdr3_nt: TGTGCCAGCAGTTTAGACGCCGGCCAAGAGACCCAGTACTTC; cdr3_aa: CASSLDAGQETQYF
v_call: TRBV25-1; cdr3_length: 15; d_call: TRBD2; clone_size: .; j_call: TRBJ2-2; cdr3_nt: TGTGCCAGCAGGGCTGGCGGGAGGAAATCCGGGGAGCTGTTTTTT; cdr3_aa: CASRAGGRKSGELFF
v_call: TRBV5-4; cdr3_length: 11; d_call: .; clone_size: .; j_call: TRBJ2-3; cdr3_nt: TGTGCCAGCAGTCGGACAGATACGCAGTATTTT; cdr3_aa: CASSRTDTQYF
v_call: TRBV5-1; cdr3_length: 20; d_call: TRBD2; clone_size: .; j_call: TRBJ2-1; cdr3_nt: TGCGCCAGCAGTAAGCCTCGGTGGACTAGCGGGAGGAAGGGGTACAATGAGCAGTTCTTC; cdr3_aa: CASSKPRWTSGRKGYNEQFF
v_call: TRBV12-5; cdr3_length: 16; d_call: TRBD1; clone_size: .; j_call: TRBJ2-1; cdr3_nt: TGTGCTAGTGGTTTGATTCACAGGGGGCCTGGCAATGAGCAGTTCTTC; cdr3_aa: CASGLIHRGPGNEQFF
v_call: TRBV7-9; cdr3_length: 17; d_call: .; clone_size: .; j_call: TRBJ1-3; cdr3_nt: TGTGCCAGCAGCTTACCCCGGGAGGCCAGCTCTGGAAACACCATATATTTT; cdr3_aa: CASSLPREASSGNTIYF
v_call: TRBV15; cdr3_length: 15; d_call: TRBD1; clone_size: .; j_call: TRBJ2-7; cdr3_nt: TGTGCCACCAGCAGGGCCGGGACAGGGGCCTACGAGCAGTACTTC; cdr3_aa: CATSRAGTGAYEQYF
v_call: TRBV15; cdr3_length: 13; d_call: .; clone_size: .; j_call: TRBJ2-1; cdr3_nt: TGTGCCACCAGCAGAGCTAGAAACAATGAGCAGTTCTTC; cdr3_aa: CATSRARNNEQFF
v_call: TRBV9; cdr3_length: 15; d_call: .; clone_size: .; j_call: TRBJ2-7; cdr3_nt: TGTGCCAGCAGCGTAGCCTGGGCAGGTCCAGACGAGCAGTACTTC; cdr3_aa: CASSVAWAGPDEQYF
v_call: TRBV11-2; cdr3_length: 14; d_call: .; clone_size: .; j_call: TRBJ2-1; cdr3_nt: TGTGCCAGCAGCTTTAGCGGAAGTTACAATGAGCAGTTCTTC; cdr3_aa: CASSFSGSYNEQFF
v_call: TRBV7-2; cdr3_length: 12; d_call: .; clone_size: .; j_call: TRBJ2-7; cdr3_nt: TGTGCCAGCAGCTTAGCGACCTACGAGCAGTACTTC; cdr3_aa: CASSLATYEQYF
v_call: TRBV7-2; cdr3_length: 10; d_call: .; clone_size: .; j_call: TRBJ2-5; cdr3_nt: TGTGCCAGCAGCTTAAGGGGGGAGTACTTC; cdr3_aa: CASSLRGEYF
v_call: TRBV9; cdr3_length: 13; d_call: .; clone_size: .; j_call: TRBJ2-5; cdr3_nt: TGTGCCAGCAGCGTAGACTTCCAAGAGACCCAGTACTTC; cdr3_aa: CASSVDFQETQYF
v_call: TRBV7-2; cdr3_length: 15; d_call: .; clone_size: .; j_call: TRBJ2-3; cdr3_nt: TGTGCCAGCAGCTTAGGAGGGACTAGCACAGATACGCAGTATTTT; cdr3_aa: CASSLGGTSTDTQYF
v_call: TRBV11-2; cdr3_length: 17; d_call: TRBD1; clone_size: .; j_call: TRBJ2-2; cdr3_nt: TGTGCCAGCAGTTTCCGGGACAGGGGGCATCACACCGGGGAGCTGTTTTTT; cdr3_aa: CASSFRDRGHHTGELFF
v_call: TRBV6-6; cdr3_length: 12; d_call: .; clone_size: .; j_call: TRBJ2-3; cdr3_nt: TGTGCCAGCAGTTGGGCCTGGGATACGCAGTATTTT; cdr3_aa: CASSWAWDTQYF
v_call: TRBV5-1; cdr3_length: 13; d_call: .; clone_size: .; j_call: TRBJ2-3; cdr3_nt: TGCGCCAGCAGCGTCAGGGGCACAGATACGCAGTATTTT; cdr3_aa: CASSVRGTDTQYF
v_call: TRBV7-9; cdr3_length: 16; d_call: TRBD1; clone_size: once; j_call: TRBJ1-2; cdr3_nt: TGTGCCAGCAGCTTGTTGGGACAGGGGATTGCTCTTGGCTACACCTTC; cdr3_aa: CASSLLGQGIALGYTF
v_call: TRBV18; cdr3_length: 14; d_call: TRBD2; clone_size: .; j_call: TRBJ2-7; cdr3_nt: TGTGCCAGCTCACCGGGACTAGCGGGCTACGAGCAGTACTTC; cdr3_aa: CASSPGLAGYEQYF
v_call: TRBV5-4; cdr3_length: 13; d_call: .; clone_size: .; j_call: TRBJ2-7; cdr3_nt: TGTGCCAGCAGCGCCGCCGGGCTCTTCGAGCAGTACTTC; cdr3_aa: CASSAAGLFEQYF
v_call: TRBV7-3; cdr3_length: 15; d_call: .; clone_size: .; j_call: TRBJ2-3; cdr3_nt: TGTGCCAGCAGCTTAACATCCAACAGGGCGGATACGCAGTATTTT; cdr3_aa: CASSLTSNRADTQYF
v_call: TRBV7-9; cdr3_length: 13; d_call: .; clone_size: .; j_call: TRBJ2-7; cdr3_nt: TGTGCCAGCAGCCCGTTCGGCCCGTACGAGCAGTACTTC; cdr3_aa: CASSPFGPYEQYF
v_call: TRBV10-1; cdr3_length: 12; d_call: .; clone_size: .; j_call: TRBJ2-1; cdr3_nt: TGCGCCAGCAGTGAGAGGTTATTTGAGCAGTTCTTC; cdr3_aa: CASSERLFEQFF
v_call: TRBV28; cdr3_length: 13; d_call: .; clone_size: .; j_call: TRBJ1-2; cdr3_nt: TGTGCCAGCAGTTTCTCTATGAACTATGGCTACACCTTC; cdr3_aa: CASSFSMNYGYTF
v_call: TRBV7-9; cdr3_length: 15; d_call: .; clone_size: .; j_call: TRBJ1-2; cdr3_nt: TGTGCCAGCAGCTTAGCGATAAGCCTTCAATATGGCTACACCTTC; cdr3_aa: CASSLAISLQYGYTF
v_call: TRBV2; cdr3_length: 11; d_call: .; clone_size: .; j_call: TRBJ2-1; cdr3_nt: TGTGCCAGCAGTCCTAGGTATGAGCAGTTCTTC; cdr3_aa: CASSPRYEQFF
v_call: TRBV28; cdr3_length: 13; d_call: .; clone_size: .; j_call: TRBJ1-2; cdr3_nt: TGTGCCAGCAGCCCCGGTGCGGGCGATGGCTACACCTTC; cdr3_aa: CASSPGAGDGYTF
v_call: TRBV28; cdr3_length: 11; d_call: .; clone_size: .; j_call: TRBJ2-7; cdr3_nt: TGTGCCAGCAACAGGGCCTACGAGCAGTACTTC; cdr3_aa: CASNRAYEQYF
v_call: TRBV10-3; cdr3_length: 16; d_call: TRBD2; clone_size: .; j_call: TRBJ2-2; cdr3_nt: TGTGCCATCAGTGAGTCTCATCAGGGAGGGTCCGGGGAGCTGTTTTTT; cdr3_aa: CAISESHQGGSGELFF
v_call: TRBV6-5; cdr3_length: 13; d_call: .; clone_size: .; j_call: TRBJ2-3; cdr3_nt: TGTGCCAGCAGTTACTCGAAGGGAGATACGCAGTATTTT; cdr3_aa: CASSYSKGDTQYF
v_call: TRBV5-4; cdr3_length: 13; d_call: .; clone_size: .; j_call: TRBJ2-5; cdr3_nt: TGTGCCAGCAGCTTCGGGGCCCAAGAGACCCAGTACTTC; cdr3_aa: CASSFGAQETQYF
v_call: TRBV7-9; cdr3_length: 11; d_call: .; clone_size: .; j_call: TRBJ2-1; cdr3_nt: TGTGCCAGCAGCGACCCGACTAGTGAGTTCTTC; cdr3_aa: CASSDPTSEFF
v_call: TRBV2; cdr3_length: 15; d_call: .; clone_size: .; j_call: TRBJ2-1; cdr3_nt: TGTGCCAGCAGACCCGGGACGAAATCCTACAATGAGCAGTTCTTC; cdr3_aa: CASRPGTKSYNEQFF
v_call: TRBV6-1; cdr3_length: 14; d_call: TRBD1; clone_size: .; j_call: TRBJ1-4; cdr3_nt: TGTGCCAGCAGGAAAGACAGGGTTAATGAAAAACTGTTTTTT; cdr3_aa: CASRKDRVNEKLFF
v_call: TRBV20-1; cdr3_length: 10; d_call: .; clone_size: .; j_call: TRBJ2-5; cdr3_nt: TGCAGTGCTAGCCAAGAGACCCAGTACTTC; cdr3_aa: CSASQETQYF
v_call: TRBV28; cdr3_length: 15; d_call: TRBD1; clone_size: once; j_call: TRBJ2-3; cdr3_nt: TGTGCCAGCACCGATACCCAGGGGGCGGCAGATACGCAGTATTTT; cdr3_aa: CASTDTQGAADTQYF
v_call: TRBV6-5; cdr3_length: 14; d_call: .; clone_size: .; j_call: TRBJ2-1; cdr3_nt: TGTGCCAGCAGGGAGACAGAGCTAACCAGGGAGCAGTTCTTC; cdr3_aa: CASRETELTREQFF
v_call: TRBV30; cdr3_length: 15; d_call: .; clone_size: .; j_call: TRBJ1-5; cdr3_nt: TGTGCCTGGAGGTCATTAGGGGAGGGCAATCAGCCCCAGCATTTT; cdr3_aa: CAWRSLGEGNQPQHF
v_call: TRBV5-4; cdr3_length: 16; d_call: TRBD2; clone_size: .; j_call: TRBJ2-7; cdr3_nt: TGTGCCAGCAGCTACGGACTAGCGGGAGGACCCTACGAGCAGTACTTC; cdr3_aa: CASSYGLAGGPYEQYF
v_call: TRBV15; cdr3_length: 13; d_call: TRBD2; clone_size: .; j_call: TRBJ2-1; cdr3_nt: TGTGCCACCAGCAGCCACCCCGGGGGGGAGCAGTTCTTC; cdr3_aa: CATSSHPGGEQFF
v_call: TRBV10-1; cdr3_length: 13; d_call: .; clone_size: .; j_call: TRBJ2-2; cdr3_nt: TGCGCCAGCAGTGAGGACCCGACCGGGGAGCTGTTTTTT; cdr3_aa: CASSEDPTGELFF